This T cell receptor beta chain was observed in a study of shared clonotypes between healthy human individuals. Across the study: Per donor, CD8 memory used one plate, CD8 naive used two, CD4 memory used three and CD4 naive used three.

As for this clone: Its antigen is still unknown.

The CDR3 sequence is 13 residues long. The germline V and J ends were trimmed by 4 bases and 5 bases, with 12 bases remaining between them. From germline, CDR1 is SGHKS and CDR2 YYEKEE (reference sequence). Whole-study findings and limits: With several donors compared, around 5.4% of naive CD4 clonotypes were shared.

Deep was the level at which the assay was run. The assay was immunoSEQ multiplex PCR, and TCRdb's table has in-frame clones only and misses some. The table has approximately 240,000 clones, 50% to 75% seen once. The clonotype originates from a man aged 25 to 45 in good health. This chain connects TRBV5-5 to TRBJ1-1; D ambiguous. The sequenced sample was memory CD4+ T cells sorted from blood. The subset here: CD45RA-negative fraction. DNA for the CDR3: TGTGCCAGCAGCGAAATGGGTGGGACTGAAGCTTTCTTT. Protein sequence: CASSEMGGTEAFF. The full variable domain, rest sourced from reference TRBV5-5 and TRBJ1-1, is DAGVTQSPTHLIKTRGQQVTLRCSPISGHKSVSWYQQVLGQGPQFIFQYYEKEERGRGNFPDRFSARQFPNYSSELNVNALLLGDSALYLCASSEMGGTEAFFGQGTRLTVV.